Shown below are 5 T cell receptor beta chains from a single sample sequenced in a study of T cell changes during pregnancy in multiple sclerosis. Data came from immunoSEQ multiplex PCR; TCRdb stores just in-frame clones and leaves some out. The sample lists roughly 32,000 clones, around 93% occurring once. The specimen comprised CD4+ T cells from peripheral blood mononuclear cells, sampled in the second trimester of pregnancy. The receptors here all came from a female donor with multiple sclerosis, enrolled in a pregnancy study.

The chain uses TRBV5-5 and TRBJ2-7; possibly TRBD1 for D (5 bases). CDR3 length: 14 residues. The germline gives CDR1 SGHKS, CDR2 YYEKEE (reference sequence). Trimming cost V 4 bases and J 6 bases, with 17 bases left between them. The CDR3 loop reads CASSTRTPPGEQYF. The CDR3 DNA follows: TGTGCCAGCAGCACACGGACACCCCCGGGCGAGCAGTACTTC.

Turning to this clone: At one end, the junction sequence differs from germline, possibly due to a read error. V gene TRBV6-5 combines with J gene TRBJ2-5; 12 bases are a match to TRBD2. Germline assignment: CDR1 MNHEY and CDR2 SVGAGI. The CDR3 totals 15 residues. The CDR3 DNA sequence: TGTGCCAGCATTCCTAGCGGGAGGGCCCAAAAGACCCAGTACTTC. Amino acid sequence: CASIPSGRAQKTQYF.

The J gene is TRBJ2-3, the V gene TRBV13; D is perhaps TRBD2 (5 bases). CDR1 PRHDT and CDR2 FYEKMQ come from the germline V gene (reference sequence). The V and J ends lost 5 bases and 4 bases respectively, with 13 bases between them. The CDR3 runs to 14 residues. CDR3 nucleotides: TGTGCCAGCAGCCCCGTTCCTAGCCCAGATACGCAGTATTTT. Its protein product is CASSPVPSPDTQYF.

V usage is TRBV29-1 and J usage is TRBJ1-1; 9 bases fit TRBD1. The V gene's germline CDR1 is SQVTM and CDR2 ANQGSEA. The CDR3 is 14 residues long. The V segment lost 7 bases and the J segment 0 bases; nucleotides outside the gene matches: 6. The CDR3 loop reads CSGLDRGLNTEAFF. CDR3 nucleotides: TGCAGCGGACTCGACAGGGGGTTGAACACTGAAGCTTTCTTT.

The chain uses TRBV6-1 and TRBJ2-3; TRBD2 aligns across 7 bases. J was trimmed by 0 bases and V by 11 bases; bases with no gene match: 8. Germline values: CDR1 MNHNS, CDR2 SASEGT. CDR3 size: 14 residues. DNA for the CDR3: TGTGCCCACAGCGGGGCAAAAAGCACAGATACGCAGTATTTT. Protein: CAHSGAKSTDTQYF.